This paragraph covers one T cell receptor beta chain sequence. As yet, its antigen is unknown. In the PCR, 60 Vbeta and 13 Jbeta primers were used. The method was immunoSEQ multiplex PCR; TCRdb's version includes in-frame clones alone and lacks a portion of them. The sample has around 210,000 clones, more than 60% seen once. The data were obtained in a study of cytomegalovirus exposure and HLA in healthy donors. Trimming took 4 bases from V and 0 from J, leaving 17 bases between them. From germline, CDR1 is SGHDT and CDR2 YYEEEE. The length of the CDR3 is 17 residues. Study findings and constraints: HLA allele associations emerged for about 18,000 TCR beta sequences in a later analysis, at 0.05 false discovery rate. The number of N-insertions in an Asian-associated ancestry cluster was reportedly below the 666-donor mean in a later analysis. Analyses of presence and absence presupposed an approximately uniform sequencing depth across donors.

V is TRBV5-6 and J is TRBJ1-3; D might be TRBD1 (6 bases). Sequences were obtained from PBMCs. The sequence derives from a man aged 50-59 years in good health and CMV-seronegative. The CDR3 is CASSLDRRRYSGNTIYF. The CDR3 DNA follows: TGTGCCAGCAGCCTGGACAGACGACGTTACTCTGGAAACACCATATATTTT. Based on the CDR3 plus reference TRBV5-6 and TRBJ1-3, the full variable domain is DAGVTQSPTHLIKTRGQQVTLRCSPKSGHDTVSWYQQALGQGPQFIFQYYEEEERQRGNFPDRFSGHQFPNYSSELNVNALLLGDSALYLCASSLDRRRYSGNTIYFGEGSWLTVV.